This TCR beta chain was found in a study of technical replicates of blood from a few donors. Clones were read by immunoSEQ multiplex PCR, and TCRdb kept only the in-frame ones, dropping some. The sample has fewer than 95,000 clones, 90% to 95% seen once. Germline values: CDR1 SEHNR, CDR2 FQNEAQ (reference sequence). This CDR3 has 17 amino acids. The junction had 5 bases not matched to a gene; V was cut back by 1 base and J by 1 base. This TCR derives from a human donor in good health. This chain uses TRBV7-9 with TRBJ2-2, with TRBD2 matching over 8 bases. The source material was T cells isolated from PBMCs. The CDR3 nucleotides read TGTGCCAGCAGCTTAGGTGTCGGGACTAGGAACACCGGGGAGCTGTTTTTT. As protein: CASSLGVGTRNTGELFF.